This T cell receptor beta chain is drawn from a study of OX40 agonist ivuxolimab in advanced cancers. The CDR3 spans 15 residues. The germline V and J ends were trimmed by 4 bases and 2 bases, with 12 bases remaining between them. Looked up from germline, CDR1 is MNHEY and CDR2 is SMNVEV (reference sequence). Sequencing was performed with immunoSEQ multiplex PCR; in TCRdb, only in-frame clones are kept and a portion is missing. The table includes approximately 90,000 clones, about 89% detected once. Specimen: CD4+ or CD8+ T cells sorted from blood, collected in a trial of the OX40 agonist ivuxolimab. The clonotype comes from an adult with an advanced solid tumor such as melanoma, head and neck, liver or kidney cancer. The J gene is TRBJ2-4, the V gene TRBV27; TRBD1 is a possible D gene (5 bases). The CDR3 spells CASSSAGWSKNIQYF. In DNA form, the CDR3 reads TGTGCCAGCAGTTCGGCAGGGTGGTCCAAAAACATTCAGTACTTC.